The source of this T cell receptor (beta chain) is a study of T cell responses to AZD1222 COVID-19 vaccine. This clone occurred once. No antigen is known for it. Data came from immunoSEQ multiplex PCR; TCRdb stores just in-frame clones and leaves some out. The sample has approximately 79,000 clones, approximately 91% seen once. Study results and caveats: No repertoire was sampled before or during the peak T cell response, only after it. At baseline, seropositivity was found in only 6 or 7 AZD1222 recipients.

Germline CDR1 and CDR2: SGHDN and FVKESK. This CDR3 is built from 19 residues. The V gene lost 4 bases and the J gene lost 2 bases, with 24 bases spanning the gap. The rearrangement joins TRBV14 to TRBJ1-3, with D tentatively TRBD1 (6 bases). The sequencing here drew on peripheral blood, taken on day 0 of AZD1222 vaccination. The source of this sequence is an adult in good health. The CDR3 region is CASSPLRRGRGLAGNTIYF. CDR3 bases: TGTGCCAGCAGCCCCCTTCGTCGGGGCAGGGGTTTAGCTGGAAACACCATATATTTT.